This T cell receptor beta chain is from a study of PD-1 blockade in classical Hodgkin lymphoma. V gave up 8 bases and J gave up 2 bases, with 10 bases separating them. CDR1 MDHEN and CDR2 SYDVKM come from the germline V gene. CDR3 length: 13 amino acids. Sequencing used immunoSEQ multiplex PCR; TCRdb keeps in-frame clones, though not all of them. The sample carries roughly 140,000 clones, just under 80% recorded once. Every single patient, without exception, relapsed after autologous stem cell transplantation, and brentuximab vedotin exposure varied. Patients had relapsed/refractory classical Hodgkin lymphoma with complete response, partial response or progressive disease as best response.

The gene calls are TRBV28 and TRBJ2-1; no clear D. This receptor was taken from a human donor with classical Hodgkin lymphoma. Specimen: peripheral blood mononuclear cells (PBMCs), collected before the second cycle of nivolumab. The CDR3 DNA is TGTGCCAGCTCCCAGGCCACCTACAATGAGCAGTTCTTC. Translation gives CASSQATYNEQFF.